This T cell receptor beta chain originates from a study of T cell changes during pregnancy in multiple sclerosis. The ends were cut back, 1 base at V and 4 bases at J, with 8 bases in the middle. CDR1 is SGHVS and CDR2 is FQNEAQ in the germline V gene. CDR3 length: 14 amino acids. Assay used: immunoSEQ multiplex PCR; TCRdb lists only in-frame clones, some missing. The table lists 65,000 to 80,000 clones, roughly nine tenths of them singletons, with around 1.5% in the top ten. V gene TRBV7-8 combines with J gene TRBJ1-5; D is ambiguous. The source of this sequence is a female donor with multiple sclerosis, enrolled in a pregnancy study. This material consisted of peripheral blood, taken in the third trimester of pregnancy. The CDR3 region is CASSLGYGNQPQHF. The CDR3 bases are TGTGCCAGCAGCTTAGGGTACGGGAATCAGCCCCAGCATTTT.